A single sample is the source of the 31 T cell receptor beta chains below, sequenced in a study of T-cell reconstitution after alpha-beta-depleted transplantation in children. TCRbeta library construction was performed incorporating unique molecular identifiers. MiXCR, run by TCRdb on the PCR reads, gives a single entry per CDR3 protein. The sample shows around 450,000 distinct CDR3 sequences, 15% to 20% of them seen only once. The source was PBMCs, mostly from graft donor cells, collected 360 days after TCRalphabeta/CD19-depleted stem cell transplant. Receptors originate from a boy in the first two years of life who had a stem cell transplant for Wiskott-Aldrich syndrome, so the T cells may come from the graft donor.

This chain uses TRBV29-1 with TRBJ1-1, with TRBD1 as a possible D gene (6 bases). The CDR3 consists of 14 residues. Germline CDR1 SQVTM, CDR2 ANQGSEA. The CDR3 reads CRANSGTTNTEAFF. The CDR3 DNA reads as TGCAGAGCTAACTCCGGGACAACGAACACTGAAGCTTTCTTT.

This clonotype was detected only a few times. DNA of the CDR3: TGCGCCAGCAGCTTGAGACTGGCGGGGGGCACAGATACGCAGTATTTT. Protein: CASSLRLAGGTDTQYF. The chain recombines TRBV5-1 with TRBJ2-3, with TRBD2 matching 7 bases. This CDR3 spans 16 amino acids. The ends lost 1 base at V and 1 base at J; junction bases unmatched: 6. CDR1 is SGHRS and CDR2 is YFSETQ in the germline V gene.

This clonotype was counted many times. The gene calls are TRBV7-9 and TRBJ2-4; TRBD2 matches at 8 bases. CDR3 length equals 17 residues. Trimming cost V 2 bases and J 0 bases; bases outside gene matches: 6. Germline-derived CDR1 and CDR2 are SEHNR and FQNEAQ (reference sequence). The CDR3 protein is CASSLMAGGRAKNIQYF. The CDR3 DNA reads as TGTGCCAGCAGCTTAATGGCGGGAGGACGAGCCAAAAACATTCAGTACTTC. Using reference TRBV7-9 and TRBJ2-4 for the parts outside the CDR3, the full variable domain is DTGVSQNPRHKITKRGQNVTFRCDPISEHNRLYWYRQTLGQGPEFLTYFQNEAQLEKSRLLSDRFSAERPKGSFSTLEIQRTEQGDSAMYLCASSLMAGGRAKNIQYFGAGTRLSVL.

This clonotype was observed a few times. The chain is built from TRBV5-1 and TRBJ2-3, with D maybe TRBD2 (6 bases). The germline CDR1 and CDR2 sequences are SGHRS and YFSETQ. CDR3 size: 16 residues. V dropped 0 bases and J dropped 2 bases, with 13 bases sitting between them. The CDR3 loop reads CASSLVASEHTDTQYF. In nucleotides, the CDR3 is TGCGCCAGCAGCTTGGTGGCTAGCGAGCACACAGATACGCAGTATTTT.

A few counts support this clonotype. The chain joins TRBV29-1 to TRBJ1-1; D gene ambiguous. This CDR3 contains 13 residues. Trimming pared 5 bases from V and 1 base from J, leaving 11 bases between. Germline V CDR1 and CDR2: SQVTM, ANQGSEA. The CDR3 loop is CSVFRGWNTEAFF. CDR3 bases: TGCAGCGTTTTCCGCGGCTGGAACACTGAAGCTTTCTTT.

This chain joins TRBV27 and TRBJ2-1, with 13 positions matching TRBD2. The CDR3 is 15 residues long. CDR1 is MNHEY and CDR2 is SMNVEV in the germline V gene (reference sequence). Germline trimming cut 6 bases from V and 8 bases from J; bases unmatched to any gene: 7. This chain's CDR3 is CASSGRTSGGHEQFF. CDR3 in DNA: TGTGCCAGCAGCGGAAGGACTAGCGGGGGCCATGAGCAGTTCTTC.

The sample holds a few counts of this clonotype. This rearrangement joins TRBV24-1 to TRBJ2-1, with a tentative D call TRBD1 (6 bases). V was shortened by 4 bases and J by 4 bases, with 16 bases between the two germline ends. The CDR3 is made up of 16 amino acids. The V gene's germline CDR1 is KGHDR and CDR2 SFDVKD. The CDR3 is CATSDRQGFSYNEQFF. CDR3 nucleotide sequence: TGTGCCACCAGTGACCGGCAGGGGTTTTCTTACAATGAGCAGTTCTTC.

The chain uses TRBV2 and TRBJ2-4; D is possibly TRBD1 or TRBD2 (6 bases each). Trimming pared 6 bases from V and 0 bases from J, leaving 21 bases between. The CDR3 has 18 residues. Germline V lookup: CDR1 SNHLY, CDR2 FYNNEI. The CDR3 region has the DNA TGTGCCAGCAGGGGAAGCGGCGGGACACTTATAGCCAAAAACATTCAGTACTTC. It is translated as CASRGSGGTLIAKNIQYF.

The sample holds many counts of this clonotype. This chain links TRBV5-4 with TRBJ2-7; 7 bases match TRBD1. In germline, CDR1 is SGHNT, CDR2 YYREEE (reference sequence). The CDR3 has 12 amino acids. V was pared by 7 bases and J by 6 bases, with 7 bases of the junction left unmatched. DNA of the CDR3: TGTGCCAGCCACAGGGGTTCTCGCGAGCAGTACTTC. Its protein is CASHRGSREQYF.

This clonotype was picked up a small number of times. V gene TRBV5-1 combines with J gene TRBJ2-7; either TRBD1 or TRBD2 may supply D (5 bases each). Trimming removed 3 bases from V and 0 bases from J, with 10 bases in between. The CDR3 covers 14 residues. Germline values: CDR1 SGHRS, CDR2 YFSETQ. The CDR3 DNA sequence: TGCGCCAGCAGCTATGGGGGAACCTCCTACGAGCAGTACTTC. It is translated as CASSYGGTSYEQYF.

The chain couples TRBV11-2 to TRBJ2-7; D is unresolved. The CDR3 is 13 amino acids. Germline CDR1 reads SGHAT; CDR2 reads FQNNGV. Deletions cut 0 bases from V and 3 bases from J, with 6 bases between. DNA of the CDR3: TGTGCCAGCAGCTTAGATAGGATCTACGAGCAGTACTTC. The encoded protein is CASSLDRIYEQYF.

CDR3 loop: CASSKAPCEGADEQYF. The CDR3 DNA reads TGTGCCAGCAGCAAAGCGCCCTGCGAGGGAGCCGACGAGCAGTACTTC. V is TRBV21-1 and J is TRBJ2-7; whether TRBD2, the table's D call, matches the DNA was not checked. TRBV21-1 is a recognized pseudogene. The CDR3 has 16 residues.

This clonotype was recorded only once. This chain uses TRBV6-5 with TRBJ2-1, with 8 bases identical to TRBD2. The CDR3 is 15 amino acids. Germline loops: CDR1 MNHEY, CDR2 SVGAGI. The junction had 5 bases not matched to a gene; V was cut back by 1 base and J by 6 bases. CDR3 amino acids: CASSYLSGTSNEQFF. The CDR3 nucleotides are TGTGCCAGCAGTTACTTATCCGGGACTAGCAATGAGCAGTTCTTC.

The chain carries TRBV18 and TRBJ2-1, with D possibly matching TRBD1 (5 bases). The germline gives CDR1 KGHSH, CDR2 LQKENI. V was shortened by 4 bases and J by 4 bases, with 14 bases between the two germline ends. This CDR3 comprises 15 residues. This CDR3 is CASSQQEIRYNEQFF. CDR3 bases: TGTGCCAGCTCACAACAGGAAATTAGGTACAATGAGCAGTTCTTC.

This clonotype was picked up a small number of times. The junction does not match germline at one end; this may be a read error. The chain recombines TRBV4-1 with TRBJ2-2; no definite D call. Germline CDR1 and CDR2: MGHRA and YSYEKL. The CDR3 covers 14 residues. CDR3 DNA: TGTGCCAGCAGCCCGCAAGTGAACACCGGGGAGCTGTTTTTT. Translation: CASSPQVNTGELFF.

This clonotype came up a few times. The CDR3 nucleotides are TGCGCCAGCAGCCCCCGACGCACCGGGGAGACCCAGTACTTC. Its translation: CASSPRRTGETQYF. This sequence joins TRBV4-1 and TRBJ2-5; D is unclear. Germline V gene sequence: CDR1 MGHRA, CDR2 YSYEKL. The V and J ends lost 4 bases and 5 bases respectively, with 14 bases between them. The CDR3 is made up of 14 amino acids.

This clonotype has just a few counts. The CDR3 DNA sequence: TGTGCCAGCAGTGAAGATTGGCAGCCCAGAGATGAAAAACTGTTTTTT. Residues: CASSEDWQPRDEKLFF. The chain employs TRBV6-1 and TRBJ1-4; no clear D gene. Germline loops: CDR1 MNHNS, CDR2 SASEGT. V lost 1 base and J 6 bases, leaving 15 bases between the germline ends. This CDR3 is built from 16 residues.

This clonotype has more than one count but fewer than ten. The CDR3 sequence is CASSQGGVRIGTQYF. The CDR3 nucleotides read TGCGCCAGCAGCCAAGGGGGGGTCAGAATAGGTACGCAGTATTTT. The rearrangement joins TRBV4-1 to TRBJ2-3, with D possibly TRBD2 on 6 matching bases. CDR1 is MGHRA and CDR2 is YSYEKL in the germline V gene. V gave up 1 base and J gave up 8 bases, with 16 bases separating them. The CDR3 contains 15 residues.

This clonotype came up a few times. J is TRBJ1-6 and V is TRBV7-2; a weak D match, TRBD1 (6 bases). This CDR3 has 14 residues. Germline loops: CDR1 SGHTA, CDR2 FQGNSA. The germline V and J ends were trimmed by 6 bases and 7 bases, with 13 bases remaining between them. In nucleotides, the CDR3 is TGTGCCAGCAGTTTACAGGGAGCCAATTCACCCCTCCACTTT. Encoded protein: CASSLQGANSPLHF.

A single count supports this clonotype. The rearrangement links TRBV5-1 to TRBJ2-3; D is undetermined. CDR1 is SGHRS, CDR2 YFSETQ, per germline. V dropped 0 bases and J dropped 1 base, with 9 bases sitting between them. This CDR3 is built from 15 residues. CDR3 sequence (DNA): TGCGCCAGCAGCTTGGCCGCGACCCGCACAGATACGCAGTATTTT. It encodes CASSLAATRTDTQYF.

The V and J genes are TRBV18 and TRBJ2-1, with 12 bases that match TRBD2. This CDR3 spans 16 amino acids. The ends lost 1 base at V and 5 bases at J; junction bases unmatched: 3. Germline V gene sequence: CDR1 KGHSH, CDR2 LQKENI. The DNA of the CDR3 is TGTGCCAGCTCACCACGGACTAGCGGGACGGACAATGAGCAGTTCTTC. Translated, it gives CASSPRTSGTDNEQFF.

The chain uses TRBV3-1 and TRBJ2-7, with 7 positions matching TRBD1. Trimming cost V 0 bases and J 4 bases; bases outside gene matches: 3. Germline assignment: CDR1 LGHDT and CDR2 YNNKEL (reference sequence). The CDR3 contains 14 residues. CDR3 nucleotide sequence: TGTGCCAGCAGCCAAGATGGGACAGTTTACGAGCAGTACTTC. Amino acids: CASSQDGTVYEQYF.

This clonotype turned up a few times. The chain carries TRBV5-4 and TRBJ1-5; possibly TRBD1 for D (5 bases). Germline V CDR1 and CDR2: SGHNT, YYREEE (reference sequence). The CDR3 is 13 amino acids. The germline V and J ends were trimmed by 4 bases and 7 bases, with 12 bases remaining between them. Here the CDR3 DNA reads TGTGCCAGCAGCGATGGGGGTCGGCAGCCCCAGCATTTT. Protein product: CASSDGGRQPQHF.

This clonotype was detected a few times. This sequence joins TRBV5-8 and TRBJ2-5, with a possible D match to TRBD1 (5 bases). CDR3 length: 14 residues. The germline gives CDR1 SGHTS, CDR2 YDEGEE. Trimming removed 3 bases from V and 5 bases from J, with 14 bases in between. The CDR3 nucleotides are TGTGCCAGCAGCTCTACAGGCTCCCGGGAGACCCAGTACTTC. As protein: CASSSTGSRETQYF.

The chain recombines TRBV4-1 with TRBJ2-7; tentative D call: TRBD1 (6 bases). With 3 bases removed from V and 5 bases from J, the gap between germline ends came to 14 bases. The CDR3 covers 14 residues. Germline loops: CDR1 MGHRA, CDR2 YSYEKL. The CDR3 loop is CASSQHYRVDEQYF. CDR3 sequence (DNA): TGCGCCAGCAGCCAGCATTACAGGGTCGACGAGCAGTACTTC.

This clonotype turned up a few times. CDR3 residues: CASSSGGSTDTQYF. DNA for the CDR3: TGCGCCAGCAGCTCGGGGGGTAGCACAGATACGCAGTATTTT. This chain uses TRBV5-1 with TRBJ2-3; the match to TRBD2 covers 7 bases. With V trimmed by 3 bases and J by 0 bases, 1 base remained unmatched. This CDR3 region has 14 residues. CDR1 is SGHRS and CDR2 is YFSETQ in the germline V gene.

CDR3 DNA sequence: TGCGCCAGCAGTGGCCTGGAAGCGGTGAATTACAATGAGCAGTTCTTC. Translation gives CASSGLEAVNYNEQFF. This sequence joins TRBV10-2 and TRBJ2-1; tentatively, D is TRBD2 (5 bases). The CDR3 is 16 amino acids. V lost 4 bases and J lost 4, with 17 bases in between. Germline CDR1 reads WSHSY; CDR2 reads SAAADI.

This clonotype has a handful of counts. The V call is TRBV7-2, the J call TRBJ2-1; 8 bases map to TRBD1. V gave up 2 bases and J gave up 6 bases; unmatched junction bases: 9. This CDR3 spans 16 amino acids. Germline V lookup: CDR1 SGHTA, CDR2 FQGNSA. CDR3 coding DNA: TGTGCCAGCAGCTTAAAGTTTTCCAGGGGGCTCAATGAGCAGTTCTTC. This sequence encodes CASSLKFSRGLNEQFF. The whole variable domain, filled in from reference TRBV7-2 and TRBJ2-1, reads GAGVSQSPSNKVTEKGKDVELRCDPISGHTALYWYRQSLGQGLEFLIYFQGNSAPDKSGLPSDRFSAERTGGSVSTLTIQRTQQEDSAVYLCASSLKFSRGLNEQFFGPGTRLTVL.

This clonotype was seen a few times. The rearrangement joins TRBV20-1 to TRBJ2-7; D unresolved. V lost 3 bases, J lost 0 bases, and 12 bases lay in between. Germline V gene lookup returns CDR1 DFQATT and CDR2 SNEGSKA (reference sequence). The CDR3 spans 14 residues. For the CDR3, the DNA is TGCAGTGCTAGCTCTCCCTACAGCTCCTACGAGCAGTACTTC. Protein product: CSASSPYSSYEQYF.

This clonotype has more than one count but fewer than ten. V is TRBV12-3 or TRBV12-4 and J is TRBJ2-2, with 7 positions matching TRBD2. The CDR3 has 21 residues. After removal of 1 base from V and 0 bases from J, the junction contained 17 bases not matched to a gene. DNA of the CDR3: TGTGCCAGCAGTTTAGGAAGCGTGGTAGCGGGCTTCAACGCGAACACCGGGGAGCTGTTTTTT. Amino acids: CASSLGSVVAGFNANTGELFF.

The chain carries TRBV9 and TRBJ2-1; 16 nucleotides align to TRBD2. The CDR3 loop spans 19 amino acids. Germline loops: CDR1 SGDLS, CDR2 YYNGEE. The junction had 3 bases not matched to a gene; V was cut back by 0 bases and J by 0 bases. The CDR3 DNA reads as TGTGCCAGCAGCGTAGAGGGACTAGCGGGAGGGCCCTCCTACAATGAGCAGTTCTTC. Its translation: CASSVEGLAGGPSYNEQFF.